The entry below describes one T cell receptor beta chain. This clone came up once. What this receptor recognizes is not known. Nothing much larger sits one base from this clone, and base qualities are not available. Trimming accounts for 1 base at V and 3 bases at J, while the number of junction bases matched to no gene is 3. From cysteine to phenylalanine, the CDR3 is 17 amino acids long. Only the CDR3 DNA stays, 51 bases, in frame from base 1. The germline V gene (reference sequence) supplies CDR1 LNHNV and CDR2 YYDKDF. Donors were healthy HIV-negative adults with no recently reported acute infections or vaccinations. All donors were Caucasian adults living in Nashville, Tennessee, USA. CD4+ T cells were enriched by magnetic negative selection; naive cells were then positively selected on CD45RA, and the negative fraction formed the memory subset. Blood was obtained by leukapheresis, after which PBMCs were separated by Ficoll-Histopaque density gradient centrifugation and cryopreserved in liquid nitrogen vapor phase. Analytical flow cytometry was used to check the purity and quantity of every magnetically sorted T cell population. From each sorted fraction, genomic DNA was isolated and quantified by UV absorbance on a Nanodrop 2000c.

TCR CDR3 regions were amplified from genomic DNA by multiplex PCR using the deep immunoSEQ assay. Genomic DNA extracted from each cell subset was distributed evenly over all wells of several immunoSEQ 96-well plates, and each plate served as one replicate. Each replicate PCR for sorted subsets received around 0.2 ug genomic DNA, equal to roughly 30,000 T cell genomes. Purified libraries were quantified with a Qubit 3.0 fluorometer, sized on a Bioanalyzer 2100, and re-quantified with the KAPA Library Quantification kit. A separate single-read 150-cycle Illumina NextSeq 550 flow cell was used to sequence each immunoSEQ 96-well plate. In the source study's methods: Because the immunoSEQ output included only junctional sequences and no quality scores, the filtering could not be the same as the filtering used for full-length reads. To assign V/J genes and CDR3, sequences were annotated against IMGT germline references using PyIR, a Python wrapper for IgBLAST v1.9. Reads were removed for weak V/J assignments (E-value above 1e-6), missing CDR3, stop codons, out-of-frame junctions, or ambiguous translated residues. A V3J clonotype was defined by an identical inferred V gene, J gene, and CDR3 amino acid sequence. Percentage overlap between repertoires was calculated by dividing the number of shared unique clonotypes by the size of the smaller repertoire. RTK rarefaction, the Chao1 estimator, and Recon v2.1 estimates of unobserved clonotypes were used to assess repertoire richness. Generation probabilities were computed with OLGA for all TCRbeta clonotypes obtained by the gDNA method from a few donors. What TCRdb holds here is the immuneACCESS table cut down to in-frame rearrangements. Part of the clones is not present; checked against another copy, under half of the missing clones reflect an unresolved V gene, and the others are unexplained. V, J and clone size reflect that table, while D and trimming were determined from the DNA. Present in this sample are more than 850,000 clones, approximately 80% of which were seen just once. The top ten clonotypes cover under 0.65% of the sample.

This specimen comes from a study of shared clonotypes between healthy human individuals (dated by TCRdb to about 2020). For the wider study: Two women and a few men aged 18 to 49 years were included in the cohort. For each donor, CD4 naive and CD4 memory were each run on three plates, CD8 naive on two plates, and CD8 memory on one plate. To estimate repertoire size and how much clonotype sharing occurs between individuals, the study deeply sequenced the blood TCR repertoires of roughly 5 healthy adults. To increase sequencing depth and limit assay-specific biases, TCR repertoire library preparation and sequencing were carried out by different laboratories using diverse techniques. Each donor's leukapheresis produced roughly between roughly 0.9 and 8.9 billion PBMCs. The research as a whole found: Based on pairwise subsampling, the degree of clonotype sharing among donors was expected to be affected by sequencing depth. Estimated clonotype richness was generally larger for naive than for memory subsets. Approximately 4.8% of naive CD4, around 3.5% of naive CD8, about 2.4% of memory CD4, and approximately 0.4% of memory CD8 clonotypes were shared across a handful of donors. Clonotypes shared by all four sorted-subset donors showed higher generation probabilities than non-shared clonotypes. Even with the large sequencing depth, rarefaction of the sorted-subset datasets indicated that sequencing was incomplete. The small number of donors limited the genetic and exposure-history diversity represented. Sampling was restricted to blood, and TCR repertoires in tissues likely differ from the TCR repertoires found in blood.

This receptor chain uses TRBV15 and TRBJ2-3, and TRBD2 matches 14 of the central bases. Source material: memory CD4+ T cells from PBMCs. Explained via the paper, the cell subset or site label denotes: CD45RA-negative fraction. The TCR originated in a man aged 18 to 29 in good health. Some clones in this sample may be carry-over from other donors' samples. In nucleotide form, the sequence is TGTGCCACCAGCAGAGGGACTAGCGGGAGGTGGACAGATACGCAGTATTTT. It specifies CATSRGTSGRWTDTQYF.